The 5 T cell receptor beta chains in this list originate from one sample, sequenced in a study of T cell repertoires in cytomegalovirus infection. One entry per CDR3 protein results from TCRdb running MiXCR on the reads. The sample holds nearly 700,000 distinct CDR3 sequences, approximately 33% seen once. For these receptors, no antigen is known. Here the sequenced sample was cultured PBMCs, taken from culture after CMV antigen stimulation. All receptors derive from a human donor in good health (CMV status not recorded). Some clones in this sample may be carry-over from other donors' samples.

The J gene is TRBJ1-2, the V gene TRBV3-1; D might be TRBD1 (5 bases). The V gene lost 0 bases and the J gene lost 7 bases, with 9 bases spanning the gap. CDR3 length: 13 amino acids. The germline V gene encodes CDR1 LGHDT and CDR2 YNNKEL (reference sequence). The CDR3, as DNA: TGTGCCAGCAGCCAAGAGTGGGGGTTTGGCTACACCTTC. Protein: CASSQEWGFGYTF.

This clonotype occurred once. The chain combines TRBV7-2 with TRBJ2-1; D is perhaps TRBD1 (5 bases). CDR3 length: 14 amino acids. CDR1 is SGHTA and CDR2 is FQGNSA in the germline V gene. V lost 3 bases, J lost 15 bases, and 21 bases lay in between. The CDR3 nucleotides are TGTGCCAGCAGCTTCTCTCCATCCACGACAGATATGTTCTTC. Its protein product is CASSFSPSTTDMFF.

This clonotype turned up a few times. The rearrangement joins TRBV7-2 to TRBJ2-7, with 10 bases aligning to TRBD2. Germline lookup yields CDR1 SGHTA and CDR2 FQGNSA. The V gene end was trimmed by 1 base and the J gene end by 0 bases; junction bases not matched to a gene: 3. This CDR3 comprises 16 residues. In DNA form, the CDR3 reads TGTGCCAGCAGCTTAGTCGCTAGCGGGAGCTCCTACGAGCAGTACTTC. It translates to CASSLVASGSSYEQYF.

This chain joins TRBV2 and TRBJ2-2; TRBD1 agrees at 8 bases. Germline assignment: CDR1 SNHLY and CDR2 FYNNEI. The V gene end was trimmed by 0 bases and the J gene end by 7 bases; junction bases not matched to a gene: 7. The CDR3 loop spans 16 amino acids. The DNA for the CDR3 is TGTGCCAGCAGTGAAGCGATGACAGGGGAGAACGGGGAGCTGTTTTTT. Protein: CASSEAMTGENGELFF. The full variable domain, completed using reference TRBV2 and TRBJ2-2, is EPEVTQTPSHQVTQMGQEVILRCVPISNHLYFYWYRQILGQKVEFLVSFYNNEISEKSEIFDDQFSVERPDGSNFTLKIRSTKLEDSAMYFCASSEAMTGENGELFFGEGSRLTVL.

V and J are TRBV12-5 and TRBJ1-1; D may be TRBD1 (5 bases). The germline V gene has CDR1 LGHNT and CDR2 FRNRAP. Trimming removed 0 bases at V and 0 bases at J, with 17 bases between. The CDR3 loop spans 18 amino acids. The CDR3: CASGLVGDGVIVNTEAFF. In nucleotides, the CDR3 is TGTGCTAGTGGTTTGGTAGGGGACGGGGTGATTGTGAACACTGAAGCTTTCTTT.